Below are 5 T cell receptor beta chains sequenced from a single sample in a study of T cell responses to AZD1222 COVID-19 vaccine (dated by TCRdb to 2020 to 2023). Library creation used the immunoSEQ multiplex PCR assay. This immuneACCESS table, as held by TCRdb, lists in-frame sequences with V and J called but not all clones. Of the missing ones, under half trace to an unresolved V gene in checked studies; the others have no known cause. This sample lists fewer than 120,000 clones; less than 95% were detected once. The ten largest clones add up to roughly 7.6% of the sample. This sample's time point label indicates: baseline before first vaccination. Sequenced here: peripheral blood, sampled on day 0 of AZD1222 vaccination. Receptor source: an adult in good health.

This chain uses TRBV7-9 with TRBJ1-1; D gene ambiguous. CDR1 and CDR2 from the germline V gene are SEHNR and FQNEAQ (reference sequence). Trimming stripped 5 bases from V and 6 bases from J, with 16 bases between. The CDR3 extends over 14 amino acids. The CDR3 is CASSHRRARAEAFF. The CDR3 region has the DNA TGTGCCAGCAGCCATCGAAGGGCCCGGGCTGAAGCTTTCTTT.

The V call is TRBV5-6, the J call TRBJ1-6; 7 bases fit TRBD1. The V gene's germline CDR1 is SGHDT and CDR2 YYEEEE. J gave up 7 bases and V 7 bases, and 2 bases lay outside the gene matches. This CDR3 is built from 12 residues. The DNA for the CDR3 is TGTGCCAGCGGACAGGCCAATTCACCCCTCCACTTT. Its translation is CASGQANSPLHF.

The chain links TRBV24-1 to TRBJ2-7, with D possibly being TRBD1 (6 bases). With 9 bases removed from V and 2 bases from J, the gap between germline ends came to 19 bases. There are 15 residues in the CDR3. CDR1 is KGHDR and CDR2 is SFDVKD in the germline V gene. CDR3 bases: TGTGCCACCCGCAAAGACAGGTTGAAACCCTACGAGCAGTACTTC. Translated: CATRKDRLKPYEQYF.

The genes are TRBV11-3 and TRBJ2-2; D is tentatively TRBD1 or TRBD2 (5 bases each). The CDR3 runs 16 residues. V gave up 5 bases and J gave up 4 bases, with 17 bases separating them. Germline CDR1 reads SGHNT; CDR2 reads YENEEA. The chain's CDR3 is CASSTAGTLITGELFF. CDR3 DNA: TGTGCCAGCAGCACCGCCGGGACCCTCATCACCGGGGAGCTGTTTTTT.

This chain connects TRBV4-2 to TRBJ1-2; maybe TRBD1 (6 bases). V lost 0 bases, J lost 8 bases, and 19 bases lay in between. This CDR3 has 16 residues. Germline-derived CDR1 and CDR2 are LGHNA and YNFKEQ. The CDR3 nucleotides read TGTGCCAGCAGCCAAGATACCACAGGGACCCGGGGGGGCTACACCTTC. It is translated as CASSQDTTGTRGGYTF.